This T cell receptor (beta chain) was obtained from a study of neoadjuvant anti-PD-1 for oral cavity cancer (dated by TCRdb to about 2021). Context from the whole study: Patients mostly received three to four biweekly doses of nivolumab at 3 mg/kg before curative-intent surgical resection. Patients without progression received a fourth nivolumab dose around day 43 and underwent definitive surgical resection on days 50-56. Patients with complete response, partial response or stable disease by RECIST 1.1 were defined as responders, whereas patients with progression were defined as non-responders. The parent correlative cohort included about a dozen patients, with an approximately 30% response rate. Paper-wide results and their limitations: Higher pretreatment blood Treg/Th17 ratios correlated with higher pretreatment blood TCRbeta clonality and lower post-treatment tumor TCRbeta clonality. Within PBMCs, T cell clonality (Gini index) was significantly higher in non-responders than responders after neoadjuvant nivolumab. Only a few patients per response group were included in the TCR analyses, and larger cohorts for validation were called for by the authors.

The germline ends are 9 bases apart after V is trimmed by 5 bases and J by 0 bases. The germline V gene encodes CDR1 LNHDA and CDR2 SQIVND (reference sequence). The CDR3 spans 14 residues, from the cysteine through the phenylalanine. The only DNA kept is the CDR3, 42 bases in frame from the first base. The meaning of the sample's time point label: after neoadjuvant nivolumab, at surgical resection. The patients had newly diagnosed stage II-IVA oral cavity squamous cell carcinoma and had not received any prior systemic or radiation treatment. The cohort was composed of patients with HPV-negative, locally advanced oral cavity squamous cell carcinoma. Peripheral blood mononuclear cells were analyzed directly and were not maintained or expanded in culture. The samples were obtained from a longitudinal correlative study of a single-arm phase II trial testing neoadjuvant nivolumab in oral cavity squamous cell carcinoma. Genomic DNA-based TCRbeta sequencing was performed on subject-matched pre- and post-treatment PBMCs and tumors from three responders and three non-responders. Peripheral blood mononuclear cells were collected before nivolumab treatment and were collected again after treatment, at the time of surgery. The Maxwell RSC DNA from Cells kit was used to isolate genomic DNA from PBMCs.

PBMC libraries used mostly roughly 500 ng of input genomic DNA for deep sequencing, with six replicates per sample. Following the manufacturer's instructions, the team built TCRbeta libraries using the immunoSEQ hsTCRbeta kit. The completed libraries were mixed into a single pool at 3 nM, then sequenced with an Illumina NovaSeq 6000 S4 flow cell. As for how the authors treated the data: The immunoSEQ Analyzer handled quality control and preprocessing of the raw data. The analysis was limited to productive rearrangements, and each clonotype was defined by a unique CDR3 amino acid sequence. Repertoire clonality was estimated as the Gini-Simpson index, which was calculated using the R package tcR. Student's t test was used to compare Gini indices, and Pearson correlation was used to assess associations with tumor size change. TCRdb mirrors the immuneACCESS table, restricted to in-frame sequences. Some clones are absent from its copies; in checked studies, under half trace to an unresolved V gene, and the reason for the others is unknown. For V, J and clone size, that table is used; D and trimming come from the DNA. This sample lists about 9,800 clones; about 65% were detected once. The top ten clones comprise 4.4% of the sample.

A remark on this clone: What this receptor recognizes is not known. Base quality data are lacking; no much larger clone is found one base away.

The sample in question was PBMCs, obtained after nivolumab (anti-PD-1) treatment. The chain joins TRBV19 to TRBJ2-3, with TRBD1 perhaps the D gene, on 6 matching bases. The receptor was derived from a person aged 35 to 85 with oral cavity squamous cell carcinoma. This receptor carries the CDR3 CASSVGASTDTQYF. DNA sequence: TGTGCCAGTAGTGTGGGGGCTAGCACAGATACGCAGTATTTT.